This TCR beta chain emerged from a study of identical twins. The germline V gene has CDR1 ENHRY and CDR2 SYGVKD. The CDR3 has 15 residues. V lost 8 bases, J lost 1 base, and 18 bases lay in between. Template switching added a universal primer site; cDNA carried unique molecular identifiers. TCRdb re-analysed the 5' RACE reads in MiXCR, keeping a single row per CDR3 protein. The table shows fewer than 900,000 distinct CDR3 sequences, with about 20% occurring only once. On this clonotype: Antigen unknown.

Regarding the study as a whole: Cross-sectional statistics underpinned the conclusions; the same donors were not followed.

These data also formed part of another study, on T cells expressing NK-cell markers. That paper adds: The share of CD8+ T cells held by dominant NKG2C+ clonotypes was about 1.0-7.5% in several donors. Four of the donors also had these clonotypes leading their CD3+CD56-NKG2C+ fraction.

This rearrangement joins TRBV10-3 to TRBJ2-7; D is possibly TRBD2 (5 bases). The material sequenced was PBMCs. The TCR comes from a woman younger than 35 in good health. The CDR3 reads CAIRKQSGGSYEQYF. The CDR3 DNA sequence: TGTGCCATCCGGAAACAGTCCGGCGGGTCCTACGAGCAGTACTTC.